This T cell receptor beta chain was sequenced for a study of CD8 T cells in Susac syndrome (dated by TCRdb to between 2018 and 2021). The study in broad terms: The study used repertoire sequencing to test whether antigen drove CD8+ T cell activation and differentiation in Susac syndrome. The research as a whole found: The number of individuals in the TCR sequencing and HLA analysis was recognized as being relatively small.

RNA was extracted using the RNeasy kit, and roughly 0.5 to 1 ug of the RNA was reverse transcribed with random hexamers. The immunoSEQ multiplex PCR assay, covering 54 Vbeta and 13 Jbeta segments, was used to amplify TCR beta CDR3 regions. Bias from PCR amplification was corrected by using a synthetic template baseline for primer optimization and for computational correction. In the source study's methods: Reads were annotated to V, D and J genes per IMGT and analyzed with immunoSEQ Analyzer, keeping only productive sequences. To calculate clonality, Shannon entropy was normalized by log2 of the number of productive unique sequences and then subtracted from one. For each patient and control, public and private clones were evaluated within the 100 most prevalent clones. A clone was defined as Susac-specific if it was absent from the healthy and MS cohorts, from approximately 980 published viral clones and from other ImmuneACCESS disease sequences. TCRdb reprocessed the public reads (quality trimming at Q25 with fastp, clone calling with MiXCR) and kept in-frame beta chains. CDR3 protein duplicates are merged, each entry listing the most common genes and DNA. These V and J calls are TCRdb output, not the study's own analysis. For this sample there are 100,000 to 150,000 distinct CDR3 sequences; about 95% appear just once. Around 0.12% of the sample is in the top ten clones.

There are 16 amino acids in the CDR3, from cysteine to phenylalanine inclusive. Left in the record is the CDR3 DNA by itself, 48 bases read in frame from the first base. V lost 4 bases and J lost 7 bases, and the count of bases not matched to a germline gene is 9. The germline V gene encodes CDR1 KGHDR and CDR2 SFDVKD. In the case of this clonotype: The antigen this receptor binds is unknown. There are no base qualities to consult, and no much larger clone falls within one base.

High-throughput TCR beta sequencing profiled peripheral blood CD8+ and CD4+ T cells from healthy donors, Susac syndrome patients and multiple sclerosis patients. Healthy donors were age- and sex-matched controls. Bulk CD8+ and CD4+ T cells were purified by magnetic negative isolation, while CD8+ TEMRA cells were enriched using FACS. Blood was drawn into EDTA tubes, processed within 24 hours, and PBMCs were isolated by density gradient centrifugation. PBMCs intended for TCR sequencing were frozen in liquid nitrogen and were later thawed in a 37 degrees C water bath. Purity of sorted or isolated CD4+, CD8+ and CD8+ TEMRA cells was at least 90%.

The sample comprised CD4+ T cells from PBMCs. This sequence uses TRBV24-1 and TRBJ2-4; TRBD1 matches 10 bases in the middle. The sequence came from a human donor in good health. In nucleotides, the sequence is TGTGCCACCAGTGACCCCCCCGGGACAGGGGAGAACATTCAGTACTTC. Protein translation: CATSDPPGTGENIQYF.